This T cell receptor beta chain was observed in a study of T cell changes during pregnancy in multiple sclerosis. Using immunoSEQ multiplex PCR, the repertoire was profiled, and TCRdb retains in-frame clones only, with some absent. The sample lists 85,000 to 100,000 clones; approximately 93% were seen once. The receptor's source is a female donor with multiple sclerosis, enrolled in a pregnancy study. Sequencing was performed on peripheral blood, taken after pregnancy.

The DNA of the CDR3 is TGTGCCAGCAGCTTAGTCGGGGGTCCAACTAATGAAAAACTGTTTTTT. This encodes CASSLVGGPTNEKLFF. The chain joins TRBV7-9 to TRBJ1-4; weak D call: TRBD1 (5 bases). Trimming stripped 1 base from V and 0 bases from J, with 9 bases between. The CDR3 loop spans 16 amino acids. Germline CDR1 and CDR2: SEHNR and FQNEAQ (reference sequence).